The following is a TCR beta chain sequence with its context. What this receptor recognizes is not known. It has no much larger one-base neighbor in the sample; base qualities were not kept. CDR1 and CDR2 are drawn from the germline V gene: MNHEY, SVGAGI. The CDR3 starts with the cysteine, ends with the phenylalanine, and has 14 residues. CDR3 DNA only is kept here, 42 bases in frame from base 1. The germline ends are 13 bases apart after V is trimmed by 8 bases and J by 0 bases. This specimen belongs to a study of blood T cell repertoires in COVID-19 (dated by TCRdb to the early 2020s). Notes on the research overall: The collaborator samples originated in the United States, Italy and Spain and spanned the acute and convalescent phases of COVID-19. The dataset comprised deeply sampled blood TCRbeta repertoires from subjects exposed to, actively infected with, or recovered from COVID-19. The repertoires were released in a freely available public database intended as a resource for research on the immune response to SARS-CoV-2. Samples were obtained from the ongoing ImmuneRACE study (first 160 participants) and from over 1,000 subjects provided by 6 global collaborators. A de-identified subject ID, COVID-19 status, age in years and sex were almost always included in the sample metadata. The material from the prospective study consisted of cDNA or gDNA derived from T cells, B-cell-depleted T cells, or PBMCs. Where HLA class I and class II types were available, the types were taken from metadata supplied by the sample provider, not from assay-based typing.

What the authors observed across the whole study: Clinical and demographic metadata were provided uncurated, with the amount varying by source and participant.

TCRbeta CDR3 regions were amplified from genomic DNA by means of the immunoSEQ Assay, a bias-controlled multiplex PCR. Processing in the source paper ran as follows. The number of nucleated cells in each sample was estimated by amplification of reference gene primers within the assay. To quantify the absolute abundance of each unique TCRbeta CDR3 rearrangement, sequence reads were collapsed and filtered. For each sample, productive Simpson clonality was calculated as the square root of Simpson's diversity index over productive rearrangements. TCRdb's version of the immuneACCESS table is confined to in-frame rearrangements and falls short of the full clone set. An unresolved V gene accounts for under half of the shortfall where checked; the remainder is of unknown origin. V and J calls and clone size come straight from that table; D and trimming were deduced from the DNA. The sample yields 130,000 to 150,000 clones; around 87% were counted once. Approximately 40% of the sample is taken by the ten largest.

Another Seattle source contributed samples from volunteer blood donors who had recovered from COVID-19. Whole blood was collected in K2EDTA tubes by collaborating institutions according to the institutions' own protocols. For TCRbeta analysis, collaborators shipped samples as frozen whole blood, isolated PBMCs, or DNA extracted from either of those sample types. The receptor chain draws on TRBV6-5 and TRBJ1-1; possibly the D gene is TRBD1, per 5 matching bases. The sample taken for sequencing was peripheral blood. The clonotype originates from a man between 50 and 59 years old who had recovered from COVID-19. The DNA sequence follows: TGTGCCAGCTCAAGGGGATCTCTGAACACTGAAGCTTTCTTT. This translates into CASSRGSLNTEAFF.